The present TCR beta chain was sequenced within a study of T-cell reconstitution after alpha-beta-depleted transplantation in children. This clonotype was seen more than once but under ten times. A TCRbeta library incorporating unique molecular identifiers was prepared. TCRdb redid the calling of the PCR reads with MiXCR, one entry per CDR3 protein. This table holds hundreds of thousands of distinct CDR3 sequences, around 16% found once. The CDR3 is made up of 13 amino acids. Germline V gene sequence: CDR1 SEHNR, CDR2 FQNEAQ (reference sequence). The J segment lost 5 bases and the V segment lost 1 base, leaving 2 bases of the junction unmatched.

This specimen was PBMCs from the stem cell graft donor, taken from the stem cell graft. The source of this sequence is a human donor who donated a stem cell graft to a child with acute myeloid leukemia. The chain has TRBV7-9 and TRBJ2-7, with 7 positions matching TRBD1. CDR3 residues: CASSLGDRNEQYV. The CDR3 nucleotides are TGTGCCAGCAGCTTAGGGGACAGAAACGAGCAGTACGTC.